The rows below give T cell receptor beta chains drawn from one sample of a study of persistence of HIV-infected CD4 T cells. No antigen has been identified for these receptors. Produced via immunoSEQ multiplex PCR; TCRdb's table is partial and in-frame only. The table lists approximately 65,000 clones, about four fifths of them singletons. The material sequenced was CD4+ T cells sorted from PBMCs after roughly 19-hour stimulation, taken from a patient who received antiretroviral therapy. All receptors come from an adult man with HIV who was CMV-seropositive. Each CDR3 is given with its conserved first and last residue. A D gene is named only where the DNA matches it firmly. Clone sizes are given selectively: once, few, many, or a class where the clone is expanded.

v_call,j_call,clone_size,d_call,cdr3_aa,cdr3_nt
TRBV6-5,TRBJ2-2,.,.,CASGTRRANTGELFF,TGTGCCAGCGGCACTCGGCGAGCCAACACCGGGGAGCTGTTTTTT
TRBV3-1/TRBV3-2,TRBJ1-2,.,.,CASSQGGLRAGRRGYTF,TGTGCCAGCAGCCAAGGAGGACTCAGGGCGGGGCGGCGAGGCTACACCTTC
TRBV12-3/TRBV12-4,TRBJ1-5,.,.,CASSPRPSQPQHF,TGTGCCAGCAGTCCCAGGCCCAGTCAGCCCCAGCATTTT
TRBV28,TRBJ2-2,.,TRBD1,CASIYDRVGTGELFF,TGTGCCAGCATCTACGACAGGGTGGGCACCGGGGAGCTGTTTTTT
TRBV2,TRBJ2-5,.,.,CASSLQGSGETQYF,TGTGCCAGCAGTCTACAGGGATCGGGGGAGACCCAGTACTTC
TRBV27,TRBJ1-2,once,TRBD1,CASSRSTGGNGYTF,TGTGCCAGCAGTCGATCGACAGGGGGCAATGGCTACACCTTC
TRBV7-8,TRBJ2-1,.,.,CASSLRSRGNEQFF,TGTGCCAGCAGCTTACGAAGCAGGGGCAATGAGCAGTTCTTC
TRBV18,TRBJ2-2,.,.,CASSPQDLTLPGELFF,TGTGCCAGCTCACCCCAGGACCTTACACTCCCCGGGGAGCTGTTTTTT
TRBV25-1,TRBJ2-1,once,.,CASSNADFSYNEQFF,TGTGCCAGCAGTAACGCAGACTTCTCCTACAATGAGCAGTTCTTC
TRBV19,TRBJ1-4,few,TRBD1,CASSEAGGAGEKLFF,TGTGCCAGTAGTGAGGCAGGGGGCGCAGGAGAAAAACTGTTTTTT
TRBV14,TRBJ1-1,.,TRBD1,CASSLRTGGTEAFF,TGTGCCAGCAGCCTTAGGACAGGGGGCACTGAAGCTTTCTTT
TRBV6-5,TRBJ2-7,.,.,CASVTENEQYF,TGTGCCAGCGTGACAGAAAACGAGCAGTACTTC
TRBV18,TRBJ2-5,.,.,CASSDRSEETQYF,TGTGCCAGCTCCGATCGAAGTGAGGAGACCCAGTACTTC
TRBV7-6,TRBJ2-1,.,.,CASSLVGDEQFF,TGTGCCAGCAGCTTAGTAGGGGATGAGCAGTTCTTC
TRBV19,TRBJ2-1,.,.,CASSANNEQFF,TGTGCCAGTAGTGCGAACAATGAGCAGTTCTTC
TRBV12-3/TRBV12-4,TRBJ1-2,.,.,CASQGRAYGYTF,TGTGCCTCACAGGGTCGGGCCTATGGCTACACCTTC
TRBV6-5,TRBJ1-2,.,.,CASTIPTGYGYTF,TGTGCCAGCACCATACCCACCGGCTATGGCTACACCTTC
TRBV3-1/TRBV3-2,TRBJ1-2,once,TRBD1,CASSQPQGASGYTF,TGTGCCAGCAGCCAACCTCAGGGGGCGTCTGGCTACACCTTC
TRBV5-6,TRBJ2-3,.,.,CASSFAIRTDTQYF,TGTGCCAGCAGCTTCGCCATAAGGACAGATACGCAGTATTTT
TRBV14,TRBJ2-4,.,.,CASSQEVGGAKNIQYF,TGTGCCAGCAGCCAAGAGGTCGGGGGAGCCAAAAACATTCAGTACTTC
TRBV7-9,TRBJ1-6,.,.,CASSLAGVRDSPLHF,TGTGCCAGCAGCTTAGCGGGAGTTAGGGATTCACCCCTCCACTTT
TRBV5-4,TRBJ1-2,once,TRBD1,CASSLIPRGQGSDGYTF,TGTGCCAGCAGCCTAATTCCGAGGGGACAGGGGTCCGATGGCTACACCTTC
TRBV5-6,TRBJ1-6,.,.,CASSLFENSPLHF,TGTGCCAGCAGCTTGTTTGAAAATTCACCCCTCCACTTT
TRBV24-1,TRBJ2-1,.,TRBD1,CATAGTGIRYNEQFF,TGTGCCACCGCCGGGACAGGGATTCGGTACAATGAGCAGTTCTTC
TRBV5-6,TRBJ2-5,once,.,CASSLVERQETQYF,TGTGCCAGCAGCTTGGTGGAGCGCCAAGAGACCCAGTACTTC
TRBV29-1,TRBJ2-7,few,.,CSVEGEGEQYF,TGCAGCGTTGAAGGAGAAGGGGAGCAGTACTTC
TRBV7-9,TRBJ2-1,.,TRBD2,CASSQTSGEQFF,TGTGCCAGCAGCCAGACTAGCGGGGAGCAGTTCTTC
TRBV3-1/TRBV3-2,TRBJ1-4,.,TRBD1,CASSRGQQSGGLFF,TGTGCCAGCAGCCGGGGACAGCAATCCGGAGGACTGTTTTTT
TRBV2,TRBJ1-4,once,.,CASSEAGQINEKLFF,TGTGCCAGCAGTGAAGCGGGGCAGATTAATGAAAAACTGTTTTTT
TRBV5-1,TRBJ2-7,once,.,CASSLDPRNEQYF,TGCGCCAGCAGCTTGGACCCTAGGAACGAGCAGTACTTC
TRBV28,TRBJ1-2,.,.,CASIQGLGYGYTF,TGTGCCAGCATCCAGGGGTTGGGCTATGGCTACACCTTC
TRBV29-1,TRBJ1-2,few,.,CSVPPVGYNGGYTF,TGCAGCGTTCCCCCCGTCGGCTACAATGGTGGCTACACCTTC
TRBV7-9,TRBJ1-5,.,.,CASSPDSAQPQHF,TGTGCCAGCAGTCCGGACAGTGCGCAGCCCCAGCATTTT
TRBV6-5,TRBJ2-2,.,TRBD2,CASRILAGKLFF,TGTGCCAGCAGAATACTAGCGGGGAAGCTGTTTTTT
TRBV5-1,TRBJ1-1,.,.,CASSLRSENTEAFF,TGCGCCAGCAGCTTGCGGTCTGAGAACACTGAAGCTTTCTTT
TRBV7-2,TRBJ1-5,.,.,CASSPYYSDQPQHF,TGTGCCAGCAGCCCTTACTACAGCGACCAGCCCCAGCATTTT
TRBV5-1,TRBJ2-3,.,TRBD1,CASSPQGQGRTDTQYF,TGCGCCAGCAGCCCCCAGGGACAGGGTAGGACAGATACGCAGTATTTT
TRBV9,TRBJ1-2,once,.,CARPNPRDLYYGYTF,TGTGCCAGGCCCAACCCCCGGGACCTATACTATGGCTACACCTTC
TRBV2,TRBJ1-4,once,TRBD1,CASSEQGVEKLFF,TGTGCCAGCAGTGAACAGGGGGTTGAAAAACTGTTTTTT
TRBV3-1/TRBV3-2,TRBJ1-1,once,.,CASSRDRGTRTEAFF,TGTGCCAGCAGCCGAGACCGGGGAACACGGACTGAAGCTTTCTTT
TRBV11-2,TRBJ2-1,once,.,CASSIHPGRKNNEQFF,TGTGCCAGCAGTATTCATCCGGGACGGAAAAACAATGAGCAGTTCTTC
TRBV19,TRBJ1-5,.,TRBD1,CASSTDRGLKQPQHF,TGTGCCAGTAGTACCGACAGGGGGCTAAAGCAGCCCCAGCATTTT
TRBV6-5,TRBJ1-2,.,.,CASIAGGGSGYTF,TGTGCCAGCATAGCCGGGGGGGGAAGCGGCTACACCTTC
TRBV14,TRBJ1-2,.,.,CASSPKGRFSHGYTF,TGTGCCAGCAGCCCTAAGGGCAGGTTTTCTCATGGCTACACCTTC
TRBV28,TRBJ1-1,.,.,CASSLWRVRTEAFF,TGTGCCAGCAGTTTATGGCGGGTTCGGACTGAAGCTTTCTTT
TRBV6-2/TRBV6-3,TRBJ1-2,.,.,CASSYAGLPIGYTF,TGTGCCAGCAGTTATGCGGGACTCCCTATCGGCTACACCTTC
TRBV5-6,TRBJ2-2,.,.,CASSPLGGSGELFF,TGTGCCAGCAGCCCTCTAGGGGGGAGCGGGGAGCTGTTTTTT
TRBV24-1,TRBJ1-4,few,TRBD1,CATSDTGTGDREKLFF,TGTGCCACCAGTGATACCGGGACAGGGGATCGCGAAAAACTGTTTTTT
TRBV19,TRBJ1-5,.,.,CASSITGNQPQHF,TGTGCCAGTAGTATCACAGGGAATCAGCCCCAGCATTTT
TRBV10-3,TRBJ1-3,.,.,CAISESGSLSGNTIYF,TGTGCCATCAGTGAGTCGGGCAGCCTCTCTGGAAACACCATATATTTT
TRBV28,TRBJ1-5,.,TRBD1,CASIAPLQGARNQPQHF,TGTGCCAGCATCGCCCCCTTACAGGGGGCTCGCAATCAGCCCCAGCATTTT
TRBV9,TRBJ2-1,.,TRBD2,CASSVALGLAGNEQFF,TGTGCCAGCAGCGTAGCGCTAGGCCTAGCGGGGAATGAGCAGTTCTTC